This TCR beta chain was profiled in a study of response to subunit inactivated influenza vaccine. Study-level findings and limits: The authors offered the suggestion that each seasonal influenza vaccination recruits few new T cells.

On this clonotype itself: What it binds is unknown.

V was pared by 8 bases and J by 13 bases, with 15 bases between. The length of the CDR3 is 11 residues. Germline CDR1 and CDR2: SNHLY and FYNNEI. TCRdb reanalysed the RT-PCR reads using MiXCR and keeps one entry per CDR3 protein. The table lists about 650,000 distinct CDR3 sequences, around 13% of them singletons. Sequences were derived from PBMCs from blood, sampled 14 to 15 days before vaccination. This chain uses TRBV2 with TRBJ1-3, with unresolved D. The clonotype was recovered from a middle-aged man who received an inactivated influenza vaccine. The CDR3 bases are TGTGCCAGCCAACGTGGGCGGTCGATATATTTT. This gives the protein CASQRGRSIYF.